These 18 T cell receptor beta chains share one sample of origin, sequenced in a study of T cell responses to AZD1222 COVID-19 vaccine. Method: immunoSEQ multiplex PCR; TCRdb's copy keeps in-frame clones and lacks some. The table has 150,000 to 200,000 clones, approximately 90% seen once; the top ten hold 2.6%. Source: peripheral blood, taken on day 0 of AZD1222 vaccination. The receptors originated from an adult in good health.

The genes are TRBV5-1 and TRBJ1-5, with no clear D. The CDR3 runs to 14 residues. V gave up 0 bases and J gave up 3 bases, with 7 bases separating them. CDR1 and CDR2 (germline): SGHRS, YFSETQ. In DNA form, the CDR3 reads TGCGCCAGCAGCTTGGGTGGTAACAATCAGCCCCAGCATTTT. It codes for CASSLGGNNQPQHF.

V gene TRBV19 combines with J gene TRBJ1-1, with 9 bases lining up with TRBD1. V shed 6 bases, J shed 6 bases, and the junction held 5 bases outside the gene matches. Per germline, CDR1 LNHDA and CDR2 SQIVND (reference sequence). CDR3 length: 13 residues. The DNA of the CDR3 is TGTGCCAGTAGCACGGACAGGGGACCTGAAGCTTTCTTT. Translated: CASSTDRGPEAFF.

This CDR3 reads CASSLDSRDRGNSPLHF. The CDR3, as DNA: TGTGCCAGCAGCTTAGACAGTCGAGACAGGGGCAATTCACCCCTCCACTTT. This chain connects TRBV11-2 to TRBJ1-6; 8 bases match TRBD1. The CDR3 runs to 17 residues. Germline CDR1 is SGHAT and CDR2 is FQNNGV. J lost 7 bases, V lost 0 bases, and 8 bases had no gene match.

The chain joins TRBV3-1 (or the pseudogene TRBV3-2) to TRBJ1-2; D unclear. This CDR3 spans 14 amino acids. Trimming took 1 base from V and 4 from J, leaving 10 bases between them. Germline V gene lookup returns CDR1 LGHDT and CDR2 YNNKEL (reference sequence). The DNA for the CDR3 is TGTGCCAGCAGCCAAGGCCGGACGGGCTATGGCTACACCTTC. Its translation: CASSQGRTGYGYTF.

The J gene is TRBJ2-5, the V gene TRBV2; D is uncertain. The germline V gene encodes CDR1 SNHLY and CDR2 FYNNEI. V was cut by 4 bases and J by 2 bases, with 8 bases left in between. This CDR3 is built from 13 residues. CDR3 residues: CASSGGQQETQYF. CDR3 DNA: TGTGCCAGCAGTGGTGGTCAGCAAGAGACCCAGTACTTC.

The chain uses TRBV6-1 and TRBJ1-2, with D unresolved. Germline lookup yields CDR1 MNHNS and CDR2 SASEGT. Trimming took off 4 bases at V and 14 bases at J, with 8 bases between the two ends. There are 9 residues in the CDR3. The CDR3 DNA is TGTGCCAGCAGTGGATCACAAACCTTC. It is translated as CASSGSQTF.

A single count supports this clone. The J gene is TRBJ1-1, the V gene TRBV7-9; 11 bases agree with TRBD1. V shed 6 bases, J shed 5 bases, and the junction held 5 bases outside the gene matches. Germline assignment: CDR1 SEHNR and CDR2 FQNEAQ (reference sequence). The CDR3 totals 14 residues. CDR3 sequence (DNA): TGTGCCAGCAGAGCAGGGACAGGGGGAACTGAAGCTTTCTTT. Protein product: CASRAGTGGTEAFF.

The chain recombines TRBV4-2 with TRBJ2-7, with D unresolved. Deletions cut 1 base from V and 0 bases from J, with 7 bases between. This CDR3 spans 14 amino acids. Germline V gene sequence: CDR1 LGHNA, CDR2 YNFKEQ. The DNA for the CDR3 is TGTGCCAGCAGCCAAGGAACGGTCTCCTACGAGCAGTACTTC. Residues: CASSQGTVSYEQYF.

The V gene is TRBV5-4, the J gene TRBJ1-1; 7 nucleotides match TRBD1. J gave up 4 bases and V 2 bases, and 11 bases lay outside the gene matches. From germline, CDR1 is SGHNT and CDR2 YYREEE (reference sequence). The CDR3 is made up of 16 amino acids. The CDR3 DNA reads as TGTGCCAGCAGCTTAGGAGAGGGGGCGGATATCACTGAAGCTTTCTTT. This codes for CASSLGEGADITEAFF.

The chain uses TRBV11-3 and TRBJ2-7; no clear D gene. V was cut by 0 bases and J by 6 bases, with 9 bases left in between. Germline V gene lookup returns CDR1 SGHNT and CDR2 YENEEA. The CDR3 has 13 residues. The CDR3 DNA follows: TGTGCCAGCAGCTTAGAGGTTTTGGGCGAGCAGTACTTC. Translated: CASSLEVLGEQYF. The variable domain in full, completed from reference TRBV11-3 and TRBJ2-7, reads EAGVVQSPRYKIIEKKQPVAFWCNPISGHNTLYWYLQNLGQGPELLIRYENEEAVDDSQLPKDRFSAERLKGVDSTLKIQPAELGDSAVYLCASSLEVLGEQYFGPGTRLTVT.

V and J are TRBV18 and TRBJ2-6; TRBD2 is a possible D gene (5 bases). V lost 3 bases, J lost 0 bases, and 9 bases lay in between. Germline V lookup: CDR1 KGHSH, CDR2 LQKENI. The CDR3 runs 16 residues. CDR3 DNA: TGTGCCAGCTCACCCCTCGAGGGCTCTGGGGCCAACGTCCTGACTTTC. Protein product: CASSPLEGSGANVLTF.

The V and J genes are TRBV7-9 and TRBJ1-2, with D perhaps TRBD1 (6 bases). The CDR3 runs to 15 residues. Trimming removed 1 base at V and 5 bases at J, with 14 bases between. Germline V lookup: CDR1 SEHNR, CDR2 FQNEAQ (reference sequence). The CDR3 coding sequence is TGTGCCAGCAGCTTAGGGTCGGGGGGCGCATATGGCTACACCTTC. Protein product: CASSLGSGGAYGYTF. Full variable domain (remainder filled in from reference TRBV7-9 and TRBJ1-2): DTGVSQNPRHKITKRGQNVTFRCDPISEHNRLYWYRQTLGQGPEFLTYFQNEAQLEKSRLLSDRFSAERPKGSFSTLEIQRTEQGDSAMYLCASSLGSGGAYGYTFGSGTRLTVV.

This rearrangement joins TRBV11-2 to TRBJ2-7, with 12 positions matching TRBD2. With 10 bases clipped from V and 5 bases from J, the junction kept 6 bases outside the gene matches. The CDR3 totals 13 residues. Germline V gene data show CDR1 as SGHAT and CDR2 as FQNNGV. CDR3 DNA: TGTGCCACCCTGACTAGCGGGAGCAACGAGCAGTACTTC. It specifies CATLTSGSNEQYF.

The rearrangement links TRBV6-1 to TRBJ1-2; 7 nucleotides line up with TRBD1. Germline V gives CDR1 MNHNS, CDR2 SASEGT. V lost 1 base, J lost 5 bases, and 10 bases stayed unmatched. There are 16 residues in the CDR3. CDR3 sequence: CASSEVRTGTAYGYTF. CDR3 coding DNA: TGTGCCAGCAGTGAAGTTCGGACAGGTACGGCTTATGGCTACACCTTC.

V gene TRBV29-1 combines with J gene TRBJ1-2; possible D gene TRBD1, 5 bases. The CDR3 has 11 residues. Germline V gene sequence: CDR1 SQVTM, CDR2 ANQGSEA. Trimming shortened V by 4 bases and J by 2 bases, and 5 bases separated the two germline ends. The chain's CDR3 is CSVGGNYGYTF. CDR3 bases: TGCAGCGTTGGGGGCAACTATGGCTACACCTTC.

The chain joins TRBV2 to TRBJ1-1; the match to TRBD1 covers 7 bases. The CDR3 consists of 14 residues. V was clipped by 7 bases and J by 4 bases; unmatched bases: 9. Germline values: CDR1 SNHLY, CDR2 FYNNEI. In nucleotides, the CDR3 is TGTGCCAGCAATCAAGGGGGCGGGGTCACTGAAGCTTTCTTT. It is translated as CASNQGGGVTEAFF.

The chain is built from TRBV20-1 and TRBJ1-1; a possible D gene is TRBD1 (5 bases). CDR1 and CDR2 (germline): DFQATT, SNEGSKA (reference sequence). There are 11 residues in the CDR3. V dropped 5 bases and J dropped 9 bases, with 13 bases sitting between them. This chain's CDR3 is CSAGIPGQAFF. The CDR3 nucleotides read TGCAGTGCTGGAATTCCGGGACAAGCTTTCTTT.

A single count supports this clone. This chain joins TRBV27 and TRBJ2-5; the D is unclear. CDR1 MNHEY and CDR2 SMNVEV come from the germline V gene (reference sequence). The CDR3 length is 13 residues. V dropped 7 bases and J dropped 9 bases, with 18 bases sitting between them. Written as DNA, the CDR3 is TGTGCCAGCACCTCAAGCAACGATCGGGCCCAGTACTTC. This encodes CASTSSNDRAQYF.